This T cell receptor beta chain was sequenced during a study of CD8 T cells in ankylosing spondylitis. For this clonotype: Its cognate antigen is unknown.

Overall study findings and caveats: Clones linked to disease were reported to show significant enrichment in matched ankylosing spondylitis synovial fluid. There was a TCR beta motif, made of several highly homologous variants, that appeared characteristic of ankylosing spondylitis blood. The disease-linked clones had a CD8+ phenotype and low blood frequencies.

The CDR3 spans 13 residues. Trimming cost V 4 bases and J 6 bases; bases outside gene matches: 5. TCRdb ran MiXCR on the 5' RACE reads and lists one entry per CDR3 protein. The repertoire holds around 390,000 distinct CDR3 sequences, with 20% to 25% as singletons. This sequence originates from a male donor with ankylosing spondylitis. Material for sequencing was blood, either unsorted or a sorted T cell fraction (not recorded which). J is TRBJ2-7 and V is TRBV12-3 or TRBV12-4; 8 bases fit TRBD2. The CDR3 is CASSSGLVGEQYF. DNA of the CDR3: TGTGCCAGCAGTTCGGGACTAGTCGGCGAGCAGTACTTC.